This is a list of T cell receptor beta chains from one sample in a study of OX40 agonist ivuxolimab in advanced cancers. Sequencing was performed with immunoSEQ multiplex PCR; in TCRdb, only in-frame clones are kept and a portion is missing. The sample comprises some 86,000 clones, approximately 85% of which are singletons, and roughly 3.4% rests with the top ten. Source: CD4+ or CD8+ T cells sorted from blood, taken in a trial of the OX40 agonist ivuxolimab. All receptors derive from an adult with an advanced solid tumor such as melanoma, head and neck, liver or kidney cancer. CDR3s include the opening cysteine and the closing phenylalanine or tryptophan. Fields, in order: CDR3 protein, J gene, V gene.

CDR3 protein: CASSPLTTGELFF
J gene: TRBJ2-2
V gene: TRBV27

CDR3 protein: CASSPARTGVYEQYF
J gene: TRBJ2-7
V gene: TRBV18

CDR3 protein: CASSRQGSNQPQHF
J gene: TRBJ1-5
V gene: TRBV19

CDR3 protein: CATQGSSYNSPLHF
J gene: TRBJ1-6
V gene: TRBV11-2

CDR3 protein: CASSLGDQPQHF
J gene: TRBJ1-5
V gene: TRBV5-6

CDR3 protein: CASTLDRESNEKLFF
J gene: TRBJ1-4
V gene: TRBV10-1

CDR3 protein: CASSYSIGHSYEQYF
J gene: TRBJ2-7
V gene: TRBV6-6

CDR3 protein: CASSPTTGTVFGYTF
J gene: TRBJ1-2
V gene: TRBV9

CDR3 protein: CASRSLGGRETQYF
J gene: TRBJ2-5
V gene: TRBV5-8

CDR3 protein: CASSQTGGQPQHF
J gene: TRBJ1-5
V gene: TRBV5-6

CDR3 protein: CASSLIMSASEQYF
J gene: TRBJ2-7
V gene: TRBV7-2

CDR3 protein: CASSDTGELFF
J gene: TRBJ2-2
V gene: TRBV18

CDR3 protein: CASSQGQTNQPQHF
J gene: TRBJ1-5
V gene: TRBV7-9

CDR3 protein: CASRSFGAKEAYEQYF
J gene: TRBJ2-7
V gene: TRBV28

CDR3 protein: CASSVRTTGNSYNEQFF
J gene: TRBJ2-1
V gene: TRBV9

CDR3 protein: CASSLWLNTEAFF
J gene: TRBJ1-1
V gene: TRBV5-5

CDR3 protein: CASSSFPNGELFF
J gene: TRBJ2-2
V gene: TRBV28

CDR3 protein: CASGQDKTTEAFF
J gene: TRBJ1-1
V gene: TRBV12-5

CDR3 protein: CASSLRTSGLPDTQYF
J gene: TRBJ2-3
V gene: TRBV4-3

CDR3 protein: CASSAGQSSGNTIYF
J gene: TRBJ1-3
V gene: TRBV4-2

CDR3 protein: CASSYRLGQETQYF
J gene: TRBJ2-5
V gene: TRBV28

CDR3 protein: CASSGAQGKTQYF
J gene: TRBJ2-5
V gene: TRBV5-1

CDR3 protein: CAWSAEEIGEQYF
J gene: TRBJ2-7
V gene: TRBV30

CDR3 protein: CASSLMGRGTGELFF
J gene: TRBJ2-2
V gene: TRBV27

CDR3 protein: CASSLRGLGQETQYF
J gene: TRBJ2-5
V gene: TRBV5-1

CDR3 protein: CASSYKEEQFF
J gene: TRBJ2-1
V gene: TRBV6-5

CDR3 protein: CASSQPQGTNEKLFF
J gene: TRBJ1-4
V gene: TRBV7-9

CDR3 protein: CAISESFGQGTDTQYF
J gene: TRBJ2-3
V gene: TRBV10-3

CDR3 protein: CASSPVLGQGDLEQFF
J gene: TRBJ2-1
V gene: TRBV4-3

CDR3 protein: CASSLTSGANVLTF
J gene: TRBJ2-6
V gene: TRBV7-3

CDR3 protein: CASSRDSNTGELFF
J gene: TRBJ2-2
V gene: TRBV5-5

CDR3 protein: CASSNWTGGELFF
J gene: TRBJ2-2
V gene: TRBV28

CDR3 protein: CAISGFEGSASSYEQYF
J gene: TRBJ2-7
V gene: TRBV10-3

CDR3 protein: CASSPPLGGAGTEAFF
J gene: TRBJ1-1
V gene: TRBV27

CDR3 protein: CASSTGGLAEETQYF
J gene: TRBJ2-5
V gene: TRBV9

CDR3 protein: CASSLGPGDGYGYTF
J gene: TRBJ1-2
V gene: TRBV7-8

CDR3 protein: CASRRGLAGSRYNEQFF
J gene: TRBJ2-1
V gene: TRBV7-8

CDR3 protein: CASIGGLEPYEQYF
J gene: TRBJ2-7
V gene: TRBV11-2

CDR3 protein: CASSLGSLAVEQYF
J gene: -
V gene: TRBV5-6